The following is a TCR beta chain sequence with its context. No antigen is known for it. The method, 5' RACE with UMI labels, was used to prepare the TRB cDNA libraries. TCRdb reanalyzed the 5' RACE reads, giving one entry per CDR3 protein sequence and no DNA. Seen in this sample are about 66,000 distinct CDR3 sequences; the ten most common clones hold about 4.5%. The sample originates from a study of CXCR3-negative and CXCR3-positive naive CD8 T cells. Study-wide points: The TRB CDR3s that CXCR3-positive naive cells carried were more hydrophobic than those of CXCR3-negative naive cells.

CDR3 length: 15 amino acids. CDR1 and CDR2 (germline): MNHEY, SVGAGI. This rearrangement joins TRBV6-5 to TRBJ1-5; lacking DNA, the TRBD1 call made by TCRdb goes unchecked. This TCR was recovered from a human donor in good health. Some clones in this sample may be carry-over from other donors' samples. The sequencing sample was made of naive CXCR3- CD8+ T cells from blood. Subset here: CD45RO-CCR7+CD27+CD95- naive CD8+ T cells lacking CXCR3 (TNR3-). This chain's CDR3 is CASSYGAGGNQPQHF.